This TCR beta chain was captured by sequencing in a study of Ad26.COV2.S vaccination and SARS-CoV-2 variants. The wider study: Doses of Ad26.COV2.S were injected into muscle once or twice, 56 days apart.

This clone occurred a few times. What it binds is unknown. Stated treatment: 19 received Ad26.COV2.S at low or high dose, single or two shots; roughly five received placebo; per-sample allocation not given. The samples were gathered on day 63 after the first injection of vaccine or placebo. Regarding the study as a whole: Vaccinees and placebo recipients showed similar non-spike TCR breadth. Vaccinees displayed broader spike-specific TCR repertoires than placebo recipients.

The CDR3 length is 13 residues. CDR1 is MNHEY, CDR2 SVGEGT, per germline. V was clipped by 2 bases and J by 5 bases, with 9 bases between them. Produced via immunoSEQ multiplex PCR; TCRdb's table is partial and in-frame only. The profile shows under 250,000 clones, 70% to 90% of them singletons. The V call is TRBV6-2 or TRBV6-3, the J call TRBJ2-5, with D perhaps TRBD2 (5 bases). Sequences were derived from peripheral blood, sampled in a trial of Ad26.COV2.S vaccine versus placebo. The TCR was taken from a person aged 18 to 59 who received the Ad26.COV2.S COVID-19 vaccine or a placebo. The DNA of the CDR3 is TGTGCCAGCAGTTACCGACTAAGGGAGACCCAGTACTTC. Translated: CASSYRLRETQYF.